This TCR beta chain was sequenced in a study of long-term antiretroviral therapy in people with HIV. Cryopreserved PBMC, at roughly 1-10 million per sample, were present before DNA extraction. Version v3.0 of the immunoSEQ assay ran at survey level. Data came from immunoSEQ multiplex PCR; TCRdb stores just in-frame clones and leaves some out. The data contain tens of thousands of clones, 95% of them singletons. A remark on this clone: The sample carries other DNA sequences with the same CDR3.

This CDR3 comprises 14 residues. Per germline, CDR1 WNHNN and CDR2 SYGVQD (reference sequence). Trimming took 4 bases from V and 0 from J, leaving 8 bases between them. V is TRBV10-1 and J is TRBJ2-3, with a tentative D call TRBD2 (6 bases). The sample was unsorted PBMCs, taken 5.3 years after starting antiretroviral therapy. This TCR was sampled from a man aged 50-60 years with HIV. CDR3 DNA sequence: TGCGCCAGCAGTGTTGGGGGGAGCACAGATACGCAGTATTTT. Its protein product is CASSVGGSTDTQYF.